This entry lists 26 T cell receptor beta chains sequenced from one sample in a study of T cells in Graves' hyperthyroidism and ophthalmopathy. Amplification yielded TCR beta CDR3 regions, with RNA transcripts as the source. During a first-round RT-PCR of the TCR CDR3, the HTBI primer set was used. TCRdb reprocessed the multiplex PCR reads with MiXCR, giving one entry per CDR3 protein. The data hold roughly 530,000 distinct CDR3 sequences, with approximately 17% observed a single time. Sequenced input: blood. Receptor source: a young woman with Graves' ophthalmopathy.

Ten or more counts support this clonotype. This chain uses TRBV7-8 with TRBJ1-1, with D perhaps TRBD1 (5 bases). With 3 bases removed from V and 1 base from J, the gap between germline ends came to 12 bases. Germline V gene lookup returns CDR1 SGHVS and CDR2 FQNEAQ. This CDR3 contains 15 residues. The CDR3 loop reads CASSFSQGSNTEAFF. CDR3 in DNA: TGTGCCAGCAGCTTTAGCCAGGGATCGAACACTGAAGCTTTCTTT.

Ten or more counts support this clonotype. V is TRBV7-3 and J is TRBJ2-3; 11 bases match TRBD2. This CDR3 has 16 amino acids. V was clipped by 5 bases and J by 2 bases; unmatched bases: 6. Germline V lookup: CDR1 SGHTA, CDR2 FQGTGA. In nucleotides, the CDR3 is TGTGCCAGCAGCCATGGGACTAGCGGAAACACAGATACGCAGTATTTT. Translating it yields CASSHGTSGNTDTQYF.

This clonotype was seen a few times. The chain is built from TRBV14 and TRBJ2-1; 7 bases are shared with TRBD1. The ends lost 4 bases at V and 4 bases at J; junction bases unmatched: 13. Germline V gene lookup returns CDR1 SGHDN and CDR2 FVKESK. The CDR3 is 17 residues long. CDR3 DNA: TGTGCCAGCAGCCTTATCGTTACGGGGACAGTTTACAATGAGCAGTTCTTC. This sequence encodes CASSLIVTGTVYNEQFF.

This clonotype was detected only a few times. The chain couples TRBV6-1 to TRBJ2-7; 7 bases are a match to TRBD1. Germline CDR1 and CDR2: MNHNS and SASEGT. The ends lost 5 bases at V and 7 bases at J; junction bases unmatched: 5. The length of the CDR3 is 12 residues. In DNA, the CDR3 is TGTGCCAGCAGTAAGGACAGGCTAGAGCAGTACTTC. Translating it yields CASSKDRLEQYF.

The V call is TRBV20-1, the J call TRBJ1-5, with a possible D match to TRBD1 (5 bases). In germline, CDR1 is DFQATT, CDR2 SNEGSKA (reference sequence). Deletions cut 3 bases from V and 2 bases from J, with 11 bases between. The length of the CDR3 is 14 residues. CDR3 coding DNA: TGCAGTGCTAGTTTAGGGGTCGGCAATCAGCCCCAGCATTTT. It codes for CSASLGVGNQPQHF.

Comments on this clonotype: A much larger clone differs from this one at a single base, so this may be a read error. The V and J genes are TRBV29-1 and TRBJ2-1; 13 bases align to TRBD2. The CDR3 has 18 amino acids. The junction had 10 bases not matched to a gene; V was cut back by 5 bases and J by 0 bases. Germline assignment: CDR1 SQVTM and CDR2 ANQGSEA. CDR3 sequence: CSVQGGTSGILSYNEQFF. CDR3 sequence (DNA): TGCAGCGTTCAGGGCGGGACTAGCGGGATACTCTCCTACAATGAGCAGTTCTTC.

V is TRBV12-3 or TRBV12-4 and J is TRBJ2-7; 9 positions agree with TRBD1. CDR3 length: 17 residues. V gave up 8 bases and J gave up 5 bases; unmatched junction bases: 19. The CDR3 DNA is TGTGCCAGCCAATCGGGAACAGGGGGCTTATCGGGGCACGAGCAGTACTTC. Translated: CASQSGTGGLSGHEQYF.

This clonotype occurred a few times. V and J are TRBV12-5 and TRBJ1-2; D not certain. Trimming shortened V by 3 bases and J by 7 bases, and 12 bases separated the two germline ends. This CDR3 is 13 amino acids long. The germline gives CDR1 LGHNT, CDR2 FRNRAP. The chain's CDR3 is CASGFSRKSGYTF. The CDR3 bases are TGTGCTAGTGGTTTTTCCAGGAAGAGTGGCTACACCTTC.

This clonotype came up many times. This chain connects TRBV6-1 to TRBJ1-5, with 8 positions matching TRBD1. Germline lookup yields CDR1 MNHNS and CDR2 SASEGT. This CDR3 has 16 residues. Trimming removed 5 bases from V and 5 bases from J; junction bases left unmatched: 11. This chain's CDR3 is CASSSGMGQVYQPQHF. The CDR3 DNA follows: TGTGCCAGCAGTTCCGGTATGGGACAGGTGTATCAGCCCCAGCATTTT.

A word on this clonotype: A much bigger clone sits one base away, suggesting this may be a read error. The V gene is TRBV27, the J gene TRBJ1-1; D is ambiguous. The CDR3 loop spans 15 amino acids. The germline V gene has CDR1 MNHEY and CDR2 SMNVEV (reference sequence). V lost 8 bases, J lost 3 bases, and 19 bases lay in between. As DNA, the CDR3 is TGTGCCAGCCTCCCCCTCGAGGGCTCATACACTGAAGCTTTCTTT. As protein: CASLPLEGSYTEAFF.

This clonotype was seen more than once but under ten times. The V and J genes are TRBV4-2 and TRBJ1-5; no clear D. This CDR3 spans 14 amino acids. Germline V lookup: CDR1 LGHNA, CDR2 YNFKEQ. V lost 0 bases and J 4 bases, leaving 7 bases between the germline ends. CDR3 sequence reads: CASSQENRNQPQHF. The CDR3 nucleotides read TGTGCCAGCAGCCAAGAAAACAGAAATCAGCCCCAGCATTTT.

This clonotype appeared a few times. This chain joins TRBV6-5 and TRBJ2-7, with 9 bases lining up with TRBD2. Germline lookup yields CDR1 MNHEY and CDR2 SVGAGI. Trimming removed 4 bases from V and 6 bases from J; junction bases left unmatched: 7. This CDR3 comprises 14 residues. For the CDR3, the DNA is TGTGCCAGCAGTTCTAGCGGGACTGCATGCGAGCAGTACTTC. Translated, it gives CASSSSGTACEQYF.

This clonotype was seen repeatedly, ten times or more. The V call is TRBV2, the J call TRBJ1-6; 10 bases are shared with TRBD1. The CDR3 is 16 residues long. Trimming cost V 8 bases and J 7 bases; bases outside gene matches: 11. The germline CDR1 and CDR2 sequences are SNHLY and FYNNEI. CDR3 residues: CASRPRGTGENSPLHF. The CDR3 nucleotides read TGTGCCAGCCGACCCAGAGGGACAGGGGAGAATTCACCCCTCCACTTT.

The chain is built from TRBV25-1 and TRBJ1-6; no reliable D call. V was cut by 2 bases and J by 0 bases, with 8 bases left in between. This CDR3 has 16 amino acids. Germline assignment: CDR1 MGHDK and CDR2 SYGVNS. CDR3 DNA: TGTGCCAGCAGTGAAGTTAGTAGCTCCTATAATTCACCCCTCCACTTT. As protein: CASSEVSSSYNSPLHF.

This clonotype has just a few counts. The rearrangement links TRBV6-2 or TRBV6-3 to TRBJ2-3; TRBD1 matches 9 bases. Per the germline V gene, CDR1 is MNHEY and CDR2 is SVGEGT. Trimming cost V 6 bases and J 5 bases; bases outside gene matches: 6. The CDR3 is 14 amino acids. The DNA for the CDR3 is TGTGCCAGCAGCCGGGACAGGGCGGAAGATACGCAGTATTTT. It is translated as CASSRDRAEDTQYF.

This chain joins TRBV28 and TRBJ1-1; tentatively, D is TRBD1 (5 bases). CDR1 is MDHEN, CDR2 SYDVKM, per germline. Trimming removed 5 bases from V and 4 bases from J, with 14 bases in between. The CDR3 covers 14 residues. CDR3 amino acids: CASSTLGGGTEAFF. CDR3 sequence (DNA): TGTGCCAGCAGTACCCTCGGGGGGGGCACTGAAGCTTTCTTT.

This chain links TRBV5-1 with TRBJ2-2, with D perhaps matching TRBD1 or TRBD2 (5 bases each). The germline CDR1 and CDR2 sequences are SGHRS and YFSETQ. CDR3 size: 19 residues. Trimming took off 4 bases at V and 1 base at J, with 23 bases between the two ends. The chain's CDR3 is CASSGLRGRPARNTGELFF. The CDR3 coding sequence is TGCGCCAGCAGCGGCCTCCGGGGCCGGCCCGCGAGGAACACCGGGGAGCTGTTTTTT.

Ten or more counts support this clonotype. This chain connects TRBV12-3 or TRBV12-4 to TRBJ1-5; 12 positions agree with TRBD1. The trim removed 6 bases at V and 3 bases at J, leaving 6 bases unmatched. The CDR3 covers 16 residues. CDR3: CASRGQGAGNNQPQHF. The DNA of the CDR3 is TGTGCCAGCAGGGGACAGGGGGCCGGTAACAATCAGCCCCAGCATTTT.

Ten or more counts support this clonotype. V and J are TRBV14 and TRBJ2-1; possibly TRBD2 for D (6 bases). This CDR3 is 17 amino acids long. Germline lookup yields CDR1 SGHDN and CDR2 FVKESK. Between the trimmed V and J ends, which lost 0 bases and 0 bases, there was a span of 12 bases. The DNA of the CDR3 is TGTGCCAGCAGCCAAGATGAAGCGGGCCGCTCCTACAATGAGCAGTTCTTC. It codes for CASSQDEAGRSYNEQFF. Complete variable domain (other parts from reference TRBV14 and TRBJ2-1): EAGVTQFPSHSVIEKGQTVTLRCDPISGHDNLYWYRRVMGKEIKFLLHFVKESKQDESGMPNNRFLAERTGGTYSTLKVQPAELEDSGVYFCASSQDEAGRSYNEQFFGPGTRLTVL.

This clonotype has more than one count but fewer than ten. The chain couples TRBV5-1 to TRBJ2-7; no definite D call. V lost 0 bases and J lost 2, with 6 bases in between. The CDR3 is made up of 13 amino acids. The germline CDR1 and CDR2 sequences are SGHRS and YFSETQ. The CDR3, as DNA: TGCGCCAGCAGCTTGGAAGCGCCCTACGAGCAGTACTTC. Translated, it gives CASSLEAPYEQYF. Drawing the rest from reference TRBV5-1 and TRBJ2-7, the complete variable domain is KAGVTQTPRYLIKTRGQQVTLSCSPISGHRSVSWYQQTPGQGLQFLFEYFSETQRNKGNFPGRFSGRQFSNSRSEMNVSTLELGDSALYLCASSLEAPYEQYFGPGTRLTVT.

The genes are TRBV19 and TRBJ1-1; 8 nucleotides line up with TRBD1. The CDR3 length is 17 residues. V shed 0 bases and J 5 bases; nucleotides not matched to a gene: 11. The germline CDR1 and CDR2 sequences are LNHDA and SQIVND (reference sequence). Written as DNA, the CDR3 is TGTGCCAGTAGTATAGATTGGGGCAGGGGGCTGTATACTGAAGCTTTCTTT. Encoded protein: CASSIDWGRGLYTEAFF.

A word on this clonotype: This could be a read error, since a much larger clone is one nucleotide away. Since no conserved phenylalanine or tryptophan closes the CDR3, a read error is the likely cause. The chain couples TRBV27 to TRBJ1-2, with D unclear. Trimming cost V 2 bases and J 4 bases, with 8 bases left between them. There are 13 residues in the CDR3. CDR1 is MNHEY, CDR2 SMNVEV, per germline (reference sequence). Here the CDR3 DNA reads TGTGCCAGCAGTTTAGGGGTGGGCTATGGCTACACCCTC. Translating it yields CASSLGVGYGYTL.

This clonotype was observed many times. This chain links TRBV7-9 with TRBJ2-5; 9 nucleotides agree with TRBD1. The CDR3 contains 16 residues. Trimming took 3 bases from V and 5 from J; bases not matched to a gene: 10. Germline CDR1 reads SEHNR; CDR2 reads FQNEAQ (reference sequence). CDR3 nucleotides: TGTGCCAGCAGCTTCCCCAGGGACAGGGATTCGGAGACCCAGTACTTC. Amino acids: CASSFPRDRDSETQYF.

The chain uses TRBV4-1 and TRBJ1-5, with D perhaps TRBD1 (5 bases). V lost 0 bases and J lost 6, with 9 bases in between. The CDR3 has 14 residues. CDR1 and CDR2 (germline): MGHRA, YSYEKL. The chain's CDR3 is CASSQDGGGQPQHF. The CDR3 DNA follows: TGCGCCAGCAGCCAAGATGGGGGGGGTCAGCCCCAGCATTTT.

The chain couples TRBV6-1 to TRBJ2-7; the match to TRBD1 covers 9 bases. Germline V gene sequence: CDR1 MNHNS, CDR2 SASEGT. The ends lost 2 bases at V and 3 bases at J; junction bases unmatched: 2. This CDR3 is 14 amino acids long. The CDR3 nucleotides read TGTGCCAGCAGTGAATCGACAGGGGGCTACGAGCAGTACTTC. Amino acid sequence: CASSESTGGYEQYF.

This clonotype was recorded many times. The chain employs TRBV7-2 and TRBJ2-1, with TRBD2 matching 8 bases. The CDR3 spans 18 residues. The V segment lost 6 bases and the J segment 8 bases; nucleotides outside the gene matches: 21. Looked up from germline, CDR1 is SGHTA and CDR2 is FQGNSA. CDR3: CASSQTPPGTSIKDEQFF. The DNA of the CDR3 is TGTGCCAGCAGTCAAACTCCCCCGGGGACTAGTATTAAGGATGAGCAGTTCTTC.